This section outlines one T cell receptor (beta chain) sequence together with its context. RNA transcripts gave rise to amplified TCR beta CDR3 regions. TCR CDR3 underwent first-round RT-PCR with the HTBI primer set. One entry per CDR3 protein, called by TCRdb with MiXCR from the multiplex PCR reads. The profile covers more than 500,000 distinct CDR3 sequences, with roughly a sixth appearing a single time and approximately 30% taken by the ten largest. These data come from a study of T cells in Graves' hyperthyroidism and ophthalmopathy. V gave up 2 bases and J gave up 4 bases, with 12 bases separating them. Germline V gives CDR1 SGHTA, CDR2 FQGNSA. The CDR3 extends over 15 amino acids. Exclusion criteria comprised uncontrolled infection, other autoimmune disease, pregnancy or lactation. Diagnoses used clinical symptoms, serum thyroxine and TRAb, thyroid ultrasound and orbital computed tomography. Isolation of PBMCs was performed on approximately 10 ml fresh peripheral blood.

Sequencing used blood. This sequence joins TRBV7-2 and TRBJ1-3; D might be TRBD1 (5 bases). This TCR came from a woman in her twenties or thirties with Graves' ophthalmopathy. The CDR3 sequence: CASSLSAGRGNTIYF. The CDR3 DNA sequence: TGTGCCAGCAGCTTATCAGCAGGGCGAGGAAACACCATATATTTT.